The sample holds one count of the clone carrying this T cell receptor beta chain. The data stem from a study of blood T cell repertoires in COVID-19. Study background: PBMCs, B-cell-depleted T cells, or T cells provided the cDNA or gDNA that made up the material.

Original methodology: Amplification with reference gene primers provided the estimates of nucleated cell counts. Libraries were prepared by immunoSEQ multiplex PCR; TCRdb keeps only in-frame clonotypes and omits some of them. The V and J calls and clone size come from that table; D and trimming were worked out from the DNA. The sample has more than 150,000 clones; around nine tenths are singletons. V shed 6 bases and J 1 base; nucleotides not matched to a gene: 2. CDR3 length: 14 amino acids. Germline CDR1 is KGHDR and CDR2 is SFDVKD. This chain connects TRBV24-1 to TRBJ2-1; TRBD1 matches at 7 bases. Source material: peripheral blood. The sequence derives from a woman between 18 and 30 years old who had recovered from COVID-19. CDR3 DNA: TGTGCCACCAGTAGGGGGCAGTCCTACAATGAGCAGTTCTTC. Translation: CATSRGQSYNEQFF.